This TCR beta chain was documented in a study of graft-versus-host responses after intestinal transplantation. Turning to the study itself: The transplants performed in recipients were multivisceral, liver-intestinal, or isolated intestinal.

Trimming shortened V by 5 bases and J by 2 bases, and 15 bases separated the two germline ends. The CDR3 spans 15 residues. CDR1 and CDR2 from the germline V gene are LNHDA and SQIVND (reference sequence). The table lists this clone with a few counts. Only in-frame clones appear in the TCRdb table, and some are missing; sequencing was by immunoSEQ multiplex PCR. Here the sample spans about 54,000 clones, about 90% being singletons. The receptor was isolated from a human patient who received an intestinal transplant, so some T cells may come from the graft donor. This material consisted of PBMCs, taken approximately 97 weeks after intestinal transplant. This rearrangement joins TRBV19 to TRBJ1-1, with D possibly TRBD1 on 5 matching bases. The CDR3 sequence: CASSWGGELNTEAFF. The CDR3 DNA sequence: TGTGCCAGTAGTTGGGGGGGAGAACTCAACACTGAAGCTTTCTTT. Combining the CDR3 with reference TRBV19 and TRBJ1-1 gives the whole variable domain DGGITQSPKYLFRKEGQNVTLSCEQNLNHDAMYWYRQDPGQGLRLIYYSQIVNDFQKGDIAEGYSVSREKKESFPLTVTSAQKNPTAFYLCASSWGGELNTEAFFGQGTRLTVV.